The rows below give T cell receptor beta chains drawn from one sample of a study of cytomegalovirus exposure and HLA in healthy donors. Sequencing used immunoSEQ multiplex PCR; TCRdb keeps in-frame clones, though not all of them. Of 55,000 to 70,000 clones listed, 85% to 95% are singletons. Sequences were obtained from PBMCs. The receptors come from a man aged 18 to 30 in good health and CMV-seronegative. Each CDR3 is given with its conserved first and last residue. A D gene is named only where the DNA matches it firmly. Clone size, where shown, is once, few, many, or a class for clones that have expanded.

TRBJ2-2 | TRBD2 | - | TRBV4-2 | TGTGCCAGCCGGGGAGGGGCACTTAACACCGGGGAGCTGTTTTTT | CASRGGALNTGELFF
TRBJ1-1 | TRBD1 | - | TRBV14 | TGTGCCAGCAGCCAAGGGGGGACCGGGACAGCTGAAGCTTTCTTT | CASSQGGTGTAEAFF
TRBJ2-1 | TRBD2 | few | TRBV5-1 | TGCGCCAGCAGCATGAACCAGCGGGGGAGCTCCTACAATGAGCAGTTCTTC | CASSMNQRGSSYNEQFF
TRBJ2-1 | TRBD2 | - | TRBV5-1 | TGCGCCAGCAGCACTCTAGCGGGAGAGTTATACAATGAGCAGTTCTTC | CASSTLAGELYNEQFF
TRBJ2-7 | TRBD2 | - | TRBV6-1 | TGTGCCAGCACCTCCCGGGGGGGCACCTACGAGCAGTACTTC | CASTSRGGTYEQYF
TRBJ2-7 | - | few | TRBV9 | TGTGCCAGCAGTCCCGACGGGACTCTAACCTACGAGCAGTACTTC | CASSPDGTLTYEQYF
TRBJ2-3 | - | - | TRBV5-6 | TGTGCCAGGAAAAGCAGGGGCACAGATACGCAGTATTTT | CARKSRGTDTQYF
TRBJ2-3 | - | - | TRBV9 | TGTGCCAGCAGCGATAGCGGACCTCGGGATACGCAGTATTTT | CASSDSGPRDTQYF
TRBJ2-1 | - | - | TRBV4-1 | TGCGCCAGCAGCTTTACGATTAGAGGCGACGTACTTGAGCAGTTCTTC | CASSFTIRGDVLEQFF
TRBJ2-1 | TRBD1 | - | TRBV28 | TGTGCCAGCAGTAGGACAGGACATGAGCAGTTCTTC | CASSRTGHEQFF
TRBJ2-1 | TRBD2 | - | TRBV5-6 | TGTGCCAGCAGCACGGGACTAGCTATCCATGAGCAGTTCTTC | CASSTGLAIHEQFF
TRBJ1-5 | - | - | TRBV28 | TGTGCCAGCAGTTTGAGAGCGGAGGGACCCCAGCATTTT | CASSLRAEGPQHF
TRBJ1-2 | - | - | TRBV6-5 | TGTGCCAGCAGTTACGACAGGTTTAACTATGGCTACACCTTC | CASSYDRFNYGYTF
TRBJ1-1 | TRBD1 | once | TRBV6-5 | TGTGCCAGCACCTTGACAGGGAGGCAGAGGACTGAAGCTTTCTTT | CASTLTGRQRTEAFF
TRBJ1-5 | - | once | TRBV4-2 | TGTGCCAGCAGCCAAGGACAGATTCTCGGCAATCAGCCCCAGCATTTT | CASSQGQILGNQPQHF
TRBJ2-1 | - | - | TRBV7-8 | TGTGCCAGCAGCTGGGGTTTAATCGGGGTTTACAATGAGCAGTTCTTC | CASSWGLIGVYNEQFF
TRBJ1-1 | - | - | TRBV6-1 | - | CASILGRMNTEAFF
TRBJ2-1 | - | - | TRBV19 | TGTGCCAGTAGTATACGCGATGAGCAGTTCTTC | CASSIRDEQFF
TRBJ2-1 | - | - | TRBV5-6 | TGTGCCAGCAGCTCCCCGGGATTGGGTGGCAATGAGCAGTTCTTC | CASSSPGLGGNEQFF
TRBJ2-3 | - | once | TRBV7-9 | TGTGCCAGCAGCTTGGACACGAGCACAGATACGCAGTATTTT | CASSLDTSTDTQYF
TRBJ1-5 | - | - | TRBV19 | TGTGCCAGCAACGGCGGAGTCTATAGCAATCAGCCCCAGCATTTT | CASNGGVYSNQPQHF
TRBJ1-2 | TRBD1 | - | TRBV14 | TGTGCCAGCAGCCAACCCTCCGGGACAGGGGATGGCTACACCTTC | CASSQPSGTGDGYTF
TRBJ2-7 | - | once | TRBV20-1 | TGCAGTGCTAGTCGCTCCTACGAGCAGTACTTC | CSASRSYEQYF
TRBJ2-3 | - | - | TRBV29-1 | TGCAGCGTTGAAACAGCAGATACGCAGTATTTT | CSVETADTQYF
TRBJ1-1 | TRBD1 | once | TRBV7-9 | TGTGCCAGCAGCTCCAGGGGGCTTACGTGGAACACTGAAGCTTTCTTT | CASSSRGLTWNTEAFF
TRBJ2-1 | TRBD1 | - | TRBV28 | TGTGCCAGCACCCTAGGGACAGATTACAATGAGCAGTTCTTC | CASTLGTDYNEQFF
TRBJ1-1 | - | - | TRBV5-4 | TGTGCCAGCAGCCGAGACTCGTTTGCGGAAGCTTTCTTT | CASSRDSFAEAFF
TRBJ1-2 | - | once | TRBV27 | TGTGCCAGCAGTTCGTATGGAGGGTTGGACTATGGCTACACCTTC | CASSSYGGLDYGYTF
TRBJ2-7 | TRBD2 | once | TRBV5-1 | TGCGCCAGCAGCTTGGTAGCGGGAGGCGTCGACGAGCAGTACTTC | CASSLVAGGVDEQYF
TRBJ2-2 | TRBD2 | once | TRBV27 | TGTGCCAGCAGTTTATCCCACTTTAGCGGGACCTCCACCGGGGAGCTGTTTTTT | CASSLSHFSGTSTGELFF
TRBJ2-1 | - | - | TRBV5-6 | TGTGCCAGCAGCTTGGGCGGACTCCTCTACAAGAATGAGCAGTTCTTC | CASSLGGLLYKNEQFF
TRBJ1-2 | - | - | TRBV28 | TGTGCCAGCAGTTCCCCCCCCGTAGGAGCACTGGACTACACCTTC | CASSSPPVGALDYTF
TRBJ1-1 | TRBD1 | - | TRBV6-5 | TGTGCCAGCAGCCCCCTCGACCGGGACAGTGGAGCTTTCTTT | CASSPLDRDSGAFF
TRBJ2-1 | TRBD1 | - | TRBV6-1 | TGTGCCAGCAGTTTAGGACAGGGGGGTGACGATGAGCAGTTCTTC | CASSLGQGGDDEQFF
TRBJ2-7 | - | - | TRBV27 | TGTGCCAGCAGGACAGTAGGGCGGGATAAAGGCTCCTACGAGCAGTACTTC | CASRTVGRDKGSYEQYF
TRBJ2-7 | - | - | TRBV5-8 | TGTGCCAGCAGCTTGTTGCGGGAAATCTACGAGCAGTACTTC | CASSLLREIYEQYF
TRBJ2-1 | - | few | TRBV19 | TGTGCCAGTAGTCCCCAGGGCTACTACAATGAGCAGTTCTTC | CASSPQGYYNEQFF
TRBJ2-7 | - | - | TRBV6-5 | TGTGCCAGCAGTTCCGACAGTCCCTACGAGCAGTACTTC | CASSSDSPYEQYF
TRBJ2-7 | TRBD2 | - | TRBV7-9 | TGTGCCAGCAGCCCCGGGACTAGTAGTTGGCAGCAGTACTTC | CASSPGTSSWQQYF
TRBJ2-1 | - | - | TRBV19 | TGTGCCAGTAAATTGGACAGTCGTTCCTCGAGTGAGCAGTTCTTC | CASKLDSRSSSEQFF
TRBJ2-7 | - | - | TRBV6-1 | TGTGCCAGCAGTGAAGGCCCTAGCGCCTCCTACGAGCAGTACTTC | CASSEGPSASYEQYF
TRBJ2-2 | - | - | TRBV7-2 | TGTGCCAGCAGCTTATCACAAACGAACACCGGGGAGCTGTTTTTT | CASSLSQTNTGELFF
TRBJ2-2 | TRBD2 | - | TRBV9 | TGTGCCAGCAGCGCCTTTACTAGCGAGATCACCGGGGAGCTGTTTTTT | CASSAFTSEITGELFF